What follows are 19 T cell receptor beta chains derived from one specimen sequenced in a study of tumour-infiltrating T cells in Burkitt lymphoma. Using immunoSEQ multiplex PCR, the repertoire was profiled, and TCRdb retains in-frame clones only, with some absent. This table holds thousands of clones, 60% to 75% found once. Material: tumor tissue. These receptor sequences come from a human donor with diffuse large B-cell lymphoma.

Turning to this clone: The junction departs from germline at one end; a sequencing error may be responsible. This same CDR3 is encoded by further DNA sequences in the sample. The chain uses TRBV7-9 and TRBJ1-2; 7 nucleotides match TRBD1. This CDR3 is built from 14 residues. The germline CDR1 and CDR2 sequences are SEHNR and FQNEAQ (reference sequence). CDR3 loop: CASSGPGQNYGYTF. The CDR3 nucleotides read TGCGCCAGCAGCGGACCGGGACAGAACTATGGCTACACCTTC.

The chain links TRBV7-2 to TRBJ2-1; D may be TRBD1 (5 bases). CDR3 length: 14 amino acids. Per the germline V gene, CDR1 is SGHTA and CDR2 is FQGNSA. V was clipped by 4 bases and J by 1 base, with 8 bases between them. The CDR3 bases are TGTGCCAGCAGCTCTAGGGGATCCTACAATGAGCAGTTCTTC. This sequence encodes CASSSRGSYNEQFF.

The rearrangement joins TRBV25-1 to TRBJ1-1; TRBD1 agrees at 11 bases. V was pared by 2 bases and J by 5 bases, with 4 bases of the junction left unmatched. Germline V gene sequence: CDR1 MGHDK, CDR2 SYGVNS. This CDR3 has 15 amino acids. The CDR3 sequence: CASSEPGTGGTEAFF. The CDR3 DNA reads TGTGCCAGCAGTGAACCCGGGACAGGGGGAACTGAAGCTTTCTTT.

This clone came up a few times. This rearrangement joins TRBV19 to TRBJ2-7, with D perhaps matching TRBD1 or TRBD2 (5 bases each). This CDR3 region has 13 residues. CDR1 and CDR2 (germline): LNHDA, SQIVND (reference sequence). Trimming took 5 bases from V and 7 from J, leaving 15 bases between them. The CDR3 coding sequence is TGTGCCAGTAGTCTCACCGGGACCGCGGAGCAGTACTTC. Its translation is CASSLTGTAEQYF.

The rearrangement joins TRBV7-6 to TRBJ1-5; tentatively, D is TRBD1 (6 bases). Germline V gene data show CDR1 as SGHVS and CDR2 as FNYEAQ. This CDR3 region has 14 residues. Trimming took 4 bases from V and 1 from J, leaving 8 bases between them. The CDR3 region has the DNA TGTGCCAGCAGCTCGACAGGCAGCAATCAGCCCCAGCATTTT. Its translation: CASSSTGSNQPQHF.

The CDR3 region has the DNA TGTGCCAGTAGTAGGACGGTAGCAACTAATGAAAAACTGTTTTTT. Translation gives CASSRTVATNEKLFF. The rearrangement uses TRBV19 and TRBJ1-4; D unclear. CDR3 length equals 15 residues. Germline V gene lookup returns CDR1 LNHDA and CDR2 SQIVND (reference sequence). Deletions cut 4 bases from V and 0 bases from J, with 9 bases between.

The V call is TRBV5-1, the J call TRBJ1-2, with D possibly being TRBD1 (5 bases). The length of the CDR3 is 13 residues. Trimming left V 4 bases short and J 4 bases short, with 11 bases between. Germline CDR1 SGHRS, CDR2 YFSETQ. CDR3 residues: CASSPGYGYGYTF. The CDR3 region has the DNA TGCGCCAGCAGCCCAGGGTACGGCTATGGCTACACCTTC.

There are a few counts of this clone. This rearrangement joins TRBV19 to TRBJ1-5; D possibly corresponds to TRBD1 (5 bases). V was shortened by 5 bases and J by 4 bases, with 15 bases between the two germline ends. Per germline, CDR1 LNHDA and CDR2 SQIVND (reference sequence). The CDR3 is made up of 15 amino acids. CDR3 bases: TGTGCCAGTAGTGATTTCGGCAGGGCAAATCAGCCCCAGCATTTT. Protein sequence: CASSDFGRANQPQHF.

This clone was recorded once. The genes are TRBV5-1 and TRBJ2-1; a possible D gene is TRBD2 (6 bases). CDR1 is SGHRS and CDR2 is YFSETQ in the germline V gene. Deletions cut 4 bases from V and 0 bases from J, with 8 bases between. The CDR3 totals 14 residues. In DNA form, the CDR3 reads TGCGCCAGCAGCCCCGGGGGCTCCTACAATGAGCAGTTCTTC. This translates into CASSPGGSYNEQFF. The full variable domain, its missing parts supplied by reference TRBV5-1 and TRBJ2-1, is KAGVTQTPRYLIKTRGQQVTLSCSPISGHRSVSWYQQTPGQGLQFLFEYFSETQRNKGNFPGRFSGRQFSNSRSEMNVSTLELGDSALYLCASSPGGSYNEQFFGPGTRLTVL.

This sequence joins TRBV5-4 and TRBJ1-2; D is perhaps TRBD1 (6 bases). There are 11 residues in the CDR3. Deletions cut 10 bases from V and 5 bases from J, with 12 bases between. Germline CDR1 SGHNT, CDR2 YYREEE (reference sequence). The CDR3 nucleotides read TGTGCCGCTGACACAGGGTATGGCTACACCTTC. This encodes CAADTGYGYTF.

The chain employs TRBV10-2 and TRBJ2-5; the D gene is possibly TRBD1 (5 bases). Germline V gives CDR1 WSHSY, CDR2 SAAADI. The length of the CDR3 is 14 residues. V was trimmed by 2 bases and J by 2 bases, leaving 9 bases between them. The CDR3 sequence is CASSENDRQETQYF. As DNA, the CDR3 is TGCGCCAGCAGTGAGAACGACAGACAAGAGACCCAGTACTTC.

This chain connects TRBV29-1 to TRBJ1-1; no clear D gene. V dropped 6 bases and J dropped 0 bases, with 11 bases sitting between them. Germline V lookup: CDR1 SQVTM, CDR2 ANQGSEA. The CDR3 is 13 residues long. DNA of the CDR3: TGCAGCGTCTTGGGGATTCTGAACACTGAAGCTTTCTTT. Its translation is CSVLGILNTEAFF.

V usage is TRBV27 and J usage is TRBJ2-1; D might be TRBD1 (6 bases). Trimming left V 8 bases short and J 8 bases short, with 16 bases between. The germline V gene encodes CDR1 MNHEY and CDR2 SMNVEV (reference sequence). The CDR3 has 13 residues. The CDR3 DNA reads as TGTGCCAGCTCCCGGGACATTCGGTATGAGCAGTTCTTC. Encoded protein: CASSRDIRYEQFF.

V gene TRBV14 combines with J gene TRBJ1-2, with a weak D call TRBD1 (5 bases). Germline CDR1 SGHDN, CDR2 FVKESK. With 4 bases removed from V and 7 bases from J, the gap between germline ends came to 10 bases. This CDR3 has 12 amino acids. The CDR3 reads CASSLSDTGYTF. CDR3 DNA: TGTGCCAGCAGCCTCTCGGACACTGGCTACACCTTC. The full variable domain, its missing parts supplied by reference TRBV14 and TRBJ1-2, is EAGVTQFPSHSVIEKGQTVTLRCDPISGHDNLYWYRRVMGKEIKFLLHFVKESKQDESGMPNNRFLAERTGGTYSTLKVQPAELEDSGVYFCASSLSDTGYTFGSGTRLTVV.

The CDR3 sequence is CASSQDPRGSYEQYF. CDR3 DNA sequence: TGCGCCAGCAGCCAAGATCCCCGGGGCTCCTACGAGCAGTACTTC. The chain uses TRBV4-3 and TRBJ2-7; TRBD2 is a possible D gene (5 bases). V shed 0 bases and J shed 0 bases, with 9 bases lying between them. The CDR3 has 15 amino acids. Per the germline V gene, CDR1 is LGHNA and CDR2 is YSLEER.

The gene calls are TRBV7-2 and TRBJ2-5; D possibly corresponds to TRBD2 (6 bases). The V end was cut by 3 bases, the J end by 1 base, with 9 bases between. The CDR3 runs 14 residues. CDR1 is SGHTA, CDR2 FQGNSA, per germline. CDR3 sequence (DNA): TGTGCCAGCAGCTTTGGGGGGATCCAAGAGACCCAGTACTTC. It translates to CASSFGGIQETQYF.

This chain joins TRBV9 and TRBJ2-1; D may correspond to TRBD1 or TRBD2 (5 bases each). Germline V gene data show CDR1 as SGDLS and CDR2 as YYNGEE. The ends were cut back, 3 bases at V and 7 bases at J, with 23 bases in the middle. The CDR3 runs 17 residues. The CDR3 DNA follows: TGTGCCAGCAGCGCGTCCCCAGGGTCCCGGGGAAGGAATGAGCAGTTCTTC. Translated, it gives CASSASPGSRGRNEQFF.

The chain couples TRBV11-2 to TRBJ1-1, with D hard to call. The CDR3 contains 13 residues. V was cut by 3 bases and J by 3 bases, with 8 bases left in between. Germline-derived CDR1 and CDR2 are SGHAT and FQNNGV. CDR3 sequence reads: CASSLEPYTEAFF. Written as DNA, the CDR3 is TGTGCCAGCAGCTTGGAGCCGTACACTGAAGCTTTCTTT.

The gene calls are TRBV15 and TRBJ2-3, with D possibly being TRBD2 (5 bases). Germline CDR1 is LNHNV and CDR2 is YYDKDF (reference sequence). Trimming removed 1 base from V and 0 bases from J, with 11 bases in between. The CDR3 is 16 residues long. DNA of the CDR3: TGTGCCACCAGCAGAGCGTGGGGAGCTAGCACAGATACGCAGTATTTT. Translated, it gives CATSRAWGASTDTQYF.